The rows below give T cell receptor beta chains drawn from one sample of a study of T-cell reconstitution after alpha-beta-depleted transplantation in children. TCRdb independently ran MiXCR on the PCR reads; one entry per CDR3 protein. The profile shows about 580,000 distinct CDR3 sequences, roughly 23% of them singletons. The sample in question was PBMCs, mostly from graft donor cells, obtained 360 days after TCRalphabeta/CD19-depleted stem cell transplant. The receptors were gathered from a boy under three years old who had a stem cell transplant for acute myeloid leukemia, so the T cells may come from the graft donor. Each CDR3 is given with its conserved first and last residue. A D gene is named only where the DNA matches it firmly. Size is stated for part of the rows, as once, few or many counts, or as a class when the clone is expanded.

>NA|TRBV20-1|many|TRBJ2-2
CSARETGRGELFF
TGCAGTGCTAGAGAGACGGGGAGAGGGGAGCTGTTTTTT
>NA|TRBV5-1|NA|TRBJ2-2
CASSLEGVFAGELFF
TGCGCCAGCAGCTTGGAAGGGGTGTTTGCCGGGGAGCTGTTTTTT
>NA|TRBV20-1|NA|TRBJ2-2
CSAERGSETGELFF
TGCAGTGCTGAGAGGGGATCCGAGACCGGGGAGCTGTTTTTT
>TRBD2|TRBV6-5|many|TRBJ2-1
CASSFSGGPYNEQFF
TGTGCCAGCAGTTTCAGCGGGGGGCCCTACAATGAGCAGTTCTTC
>NA|TRBV5-6|NA|TRBJ2-3
CASSLGFRSTDTQYF
TGTGCCAGCAGCTTGGGCTTCCGGAGCACAGATACGCAGTATTTT
>NA|TRBV7-2|many|TRBJ2-1
CASSVAVSYNEQFF
TGTGCCAGCAGCGTGGCCGTTTCCTACAATGAGCAGTTCTTC
>NA|TRBV6-5|NA|TRBJ1-2
CASSYGQGKGYGYTF
TGTGCCAGCAGTTACGGGCAGGGGAAGGGCTATGGCTACACCTTC
>NA|TRBV6-5|NA|TRBJ1-1
CASSYSGSRTEAFF
TGTGCCAGCAGTTACTCAGGGAGTCGAACTGAAGCTTTCTTT
>TRBD2|TRBV20-1|few|TRBJ2-1
CSARSGGEGGSNEQFF
TGCAGTGCTAGAAGTGGAGGGGAGGGTGGATCCAATGAGCAGTTCTTC
>NA|TRBV20-1|NA|TRBJ1-2
CSARNRAEGYTF
TGCAGTGCTAGGAACAGGGCTGAAGGCTACACCTTC